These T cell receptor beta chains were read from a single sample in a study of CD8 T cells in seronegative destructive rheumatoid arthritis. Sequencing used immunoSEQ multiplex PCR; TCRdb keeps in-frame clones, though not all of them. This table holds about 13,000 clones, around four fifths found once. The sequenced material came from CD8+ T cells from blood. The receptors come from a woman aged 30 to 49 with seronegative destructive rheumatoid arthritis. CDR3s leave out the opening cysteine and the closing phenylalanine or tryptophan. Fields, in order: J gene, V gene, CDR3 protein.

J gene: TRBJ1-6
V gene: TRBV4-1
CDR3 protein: ASSPSDSHDNSPLH

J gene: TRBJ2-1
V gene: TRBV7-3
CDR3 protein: ASSLMAGGLREQF

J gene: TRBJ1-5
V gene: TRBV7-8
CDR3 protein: ASSLLQGYNQPQH

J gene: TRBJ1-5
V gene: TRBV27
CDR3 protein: ASSPRDRGLQPQH

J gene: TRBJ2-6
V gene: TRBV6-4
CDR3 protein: ASSEAGSGANVLT

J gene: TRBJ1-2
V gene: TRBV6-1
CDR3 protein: ANQAANYGYT

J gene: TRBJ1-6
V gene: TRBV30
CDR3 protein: AWIDTQQGSNSPLH

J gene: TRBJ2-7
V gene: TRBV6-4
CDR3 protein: AISEAGLRTGGHEQY

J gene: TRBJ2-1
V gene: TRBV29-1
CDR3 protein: SVEGGGGNEQF

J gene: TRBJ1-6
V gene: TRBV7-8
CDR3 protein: ASSFPGQGISGSSYNSPLH

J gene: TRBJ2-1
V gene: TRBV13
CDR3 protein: ASSLLGAGADEQF

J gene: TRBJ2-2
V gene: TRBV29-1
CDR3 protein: SVEGAGATGELF

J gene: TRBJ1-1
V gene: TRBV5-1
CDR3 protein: ASTPLWADTEAF

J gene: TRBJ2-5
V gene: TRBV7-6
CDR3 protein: ASSPGTGPQETQY

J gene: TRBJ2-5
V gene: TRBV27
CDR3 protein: ASTTIGQEETQY

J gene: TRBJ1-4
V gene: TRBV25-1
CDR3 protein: ASSEFETTATNEKLF

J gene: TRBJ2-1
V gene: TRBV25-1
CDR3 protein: ASSEGLAGVQF

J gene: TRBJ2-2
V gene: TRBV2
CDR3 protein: ASREGRMTGELF

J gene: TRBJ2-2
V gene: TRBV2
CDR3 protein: ASWGRGEYTGELF

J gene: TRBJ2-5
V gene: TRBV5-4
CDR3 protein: ASSSGAGGNQETQY

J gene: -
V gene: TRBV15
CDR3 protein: ATSRSGTGDSEQY

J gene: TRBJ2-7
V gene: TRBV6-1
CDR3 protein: ASPGLSRDEQY

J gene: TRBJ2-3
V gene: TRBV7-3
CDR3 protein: ASSSGVSTDTQY